This T cell receptor (beta chain) was identified during a study of blood T cell repertoires in COVID-19. Here immunoSEQ multiplex PCR was the method, and the copy in TCRdb shows in-frame clones only, minus some. The table shows fewer than 400,000 clones, with under 90% occurring only once. The CDR3 is made up of 14 amino acids. Germline assignment: CDR1 LGHDT and CDR2 YNNKEL (reference sequence). The V and J ends lost 4 bases and 7 bases, in that order; junction bases with no gene match: 9. The rearrangement links TRBV3-1 (or the pseudogene TRBV3-2) to TRBJ2-7; 8 bases align to TRBD1. Source material: PBMCs or T cells enriched from blood (not recorded which). The TCR originated in a man in his sixties who had recovered from COVID-19. The CDR3 DNA is TGTGCCAGCAGCCTGCAAGGACAGGGTAGGGAGCAGTACTTC. Translated: CASSLQGQGREQYF.